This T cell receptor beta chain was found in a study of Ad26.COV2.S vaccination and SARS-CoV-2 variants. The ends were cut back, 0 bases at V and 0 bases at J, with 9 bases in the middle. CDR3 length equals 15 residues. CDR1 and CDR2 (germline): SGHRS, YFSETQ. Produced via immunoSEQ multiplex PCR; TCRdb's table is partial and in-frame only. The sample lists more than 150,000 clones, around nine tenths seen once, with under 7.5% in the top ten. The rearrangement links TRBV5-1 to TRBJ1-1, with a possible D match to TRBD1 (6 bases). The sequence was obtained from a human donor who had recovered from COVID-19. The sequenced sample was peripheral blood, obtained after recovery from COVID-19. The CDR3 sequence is CASSLVQGMNTEAFF. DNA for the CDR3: TGCGCCAGCAGCTTGGTTCAGGGGATGAACACTGAAGCTTTCTTT.